This T cell receptor (beta chain) is from a study of blood T cell repertoires in COVID-19. Study context: Italy, Spain and the United States were the sources of the convalescent and acute COVID-19 samples.

Germline-derived CDR1 and CDR2 are SQVTM and ANQGSEA. Deletions cut 2 bases from V and 7 bases from J, with 11 bases between. This CDR3 spans 12 amino acids. How the authors handled the data: Reference gene primer amplification gave nucleated cell count estimates. TCRdb's copy holds only in-frame clones and misses some; the assay was immunoSEQ multiplex PCR. V and J calls plus clone size are reproduced from that table; the DNA served to infer D and trimming. The table lists fewer than 400,000 clones, around nine tenths of them singletons. Participants' own reports of clinical history determined their cohort assignment. The count of this clone is one.

The specimen was PBMCs or T cells enriched from blood (not recorded which). The TCR sequence derives from a woman aged 50 to 60 who had recovered from COVID-19. The chain joins TRBV29-1 to TRBJ2-5; D may be TRBD1 (5 bases). This CDR3 reads CSVEWGRGTQYF. The CDR3, as DNA: TGCAGCGTTGAATGGGGAAGGGGGACCCAGTACTTC.